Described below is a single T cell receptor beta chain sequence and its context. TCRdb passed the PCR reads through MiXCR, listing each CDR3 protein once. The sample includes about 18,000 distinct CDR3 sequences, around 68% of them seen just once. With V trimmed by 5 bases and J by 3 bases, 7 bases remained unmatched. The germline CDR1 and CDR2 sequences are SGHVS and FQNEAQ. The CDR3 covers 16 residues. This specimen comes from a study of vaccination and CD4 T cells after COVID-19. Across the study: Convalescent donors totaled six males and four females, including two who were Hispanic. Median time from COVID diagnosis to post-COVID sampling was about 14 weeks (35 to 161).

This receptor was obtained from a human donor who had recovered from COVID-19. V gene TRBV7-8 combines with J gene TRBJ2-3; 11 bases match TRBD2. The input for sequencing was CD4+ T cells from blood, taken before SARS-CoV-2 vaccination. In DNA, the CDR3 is TGTGCCAGCAGCCCCGGGACTAGCGGAGAAACAGATACGCAGTATTTT. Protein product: CASSPGTSGETDTQYF.